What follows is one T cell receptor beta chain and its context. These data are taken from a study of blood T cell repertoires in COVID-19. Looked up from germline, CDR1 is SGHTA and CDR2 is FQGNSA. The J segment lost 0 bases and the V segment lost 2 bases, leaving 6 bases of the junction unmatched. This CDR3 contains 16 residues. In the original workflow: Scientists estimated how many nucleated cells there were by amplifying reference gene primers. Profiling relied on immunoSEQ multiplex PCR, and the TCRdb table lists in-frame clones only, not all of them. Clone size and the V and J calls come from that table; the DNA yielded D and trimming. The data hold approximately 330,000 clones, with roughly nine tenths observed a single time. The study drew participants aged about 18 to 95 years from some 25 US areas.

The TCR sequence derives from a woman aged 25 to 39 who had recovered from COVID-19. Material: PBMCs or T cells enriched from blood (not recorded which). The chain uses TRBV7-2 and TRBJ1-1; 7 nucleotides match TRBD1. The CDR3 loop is CASSLQGGDMNTEAFF. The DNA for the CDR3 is TGTGCCAGCAGCTTACAGGGGGGCGACATGAACACTGAAGCTTTCTTT.